Listed below are T cell receptor beta chains from one sample, sequenced in a study of blood T cell repertoires in COVID-19. The assay was immunoSEQ multiplex PCR, and TCRdb's table has in-frame clones only and misses some. The table shows approximately 340,000 clones, with over 80% occurring only once. Specimen: peripheral blood. The receptors were sampled from a man in his thirties or forties with COVID-19, enrolled during active disease. CDR3s leave out the opening cysteine and the closing phenylalanine or tryptophan.

j_call v_call cdr3_aa
TRBJ1-1 TRBV7-3 ASRDRDSGEAF
TRBJ2-2 TRBV19 ASSMWTGGAIDGELF
TRBJ1-2 TRBV6-5 ASRGKQGIYGYT
TRBJ2-1 TRBV4-1 ASSQRSSTSSYNEQF
TRBJ2-7 TRBV7-2 ASSAILAGVGYEQY
TRBJ2-1 TRBV11-2 ASSLPGVGYNEQF
TRBJ2-7 TRBV13 ASSLLAGGPNEQY
TRBJ2-7 TRBV28 ASSTATYEQY
TRBJ1-1 TRBV6-5 VSTRSLNTEAF
TRBJ2-6 TRBV29-1 SVETGAGANVLT
TRBJ2-1 TRBV5-1 ASSLGLAGARSEQF
TRBJ2-2 TRBV9 ASSVQPGQGGGELF
TRBJ1-5 TRBV4-1 ASSQELIRGNQPQH
TRBJ2-3 TRBV5-4 ASTTGQHTDTQY
TRBJ2-7 TRBV10-3 AISESEVGSPYEQY
TRBJ2-2 TRBV24-1 ATETGQDTGELF
TRBJ2-1 TRBV19 ATKKGAGQGFYNEQF
TRBJ2-3 TRBV7-9 ASSLGAFTSTDTQY
TRBJ2-3 TRBV10-2 ASSGGRPEDTQY
TRBJ2-5 TRBV6-4 ASSEGSGGLETQY
TRBJ1-1 TRBV7-8 ASSQRTEAF
TRBJ2-7 TRBV9 ASSSTGTSGTDEQY
TRBJ2-1 TRBV6-5 ASRVLAGWNEQF
TRBJ2-6 TRBV6-2/TRBV6-3 ASSYGGYYGANVLT
TRBJ2-3 TRBV27 ASTAGFVRTDTQY
TRBJ2-7 TRBV29-1 SVGLAGTYEQY
TRBJ1-6 TRBV3-1/TRBV3-2 ASSLWTDNNSPLH
TRBJ2-1 TRBV10-1 ASSKTRVNEQF
TRBJ1-1 TRBV6-2/TRBV6-3 ASSYVVYTEAF
TRBJ1-1 TRBV5-1 ASSGNLGQMNTEAF
TRBJ1-1 TRBV7-2 ASSPHPGQGTTEAF
TRBJ1-1 TRBV15 ATSIYLNTEAF
TRBJ1-2 TRBV10-3 AIRDGTGFDYGYT
TRBJ2-7 TRBV28 ASSLQIYEQY
TRBJ1-5 TRBV28 ASSRRSDGQPQH
TRBJ2-7 TRBV5-4 ASSRGQYEQY
TRBJ2-1 TRBV7-2 ASSFHKGLANNEQF
TRBJ2-6 TRBV6-2/TRBV6-3 ASSYTSSGANVLT
TRBJ1-3 TRBV7-8 ASSSMMSSGNTIY
TRBJ2-3 TRBV27 ASSVTLAGGPIFTDTQY
TRBJ2-1 TRBV27 ASSLGAGEF
TRBJ1-5 TRBV6-5 ASSRQGADGQPQH
TRBJ2-1 TRBV2 ASSAVLAGDHEQF
TRBJ2-4 TRBV19 ASSIRTQNIQY
TRBJ2-7 TRBV3-1/TRBV3-2 ASRGQGSYEQY
TRBJ2-5 TRBV30 AWSYGQGTQETQY
TRBJ1-2 TRBV3-1/TRBV3-2 ASSQVLRSYGYT